This paragraph covers one TCR beta chain sequence. This entry is derived from a study of blood T cell repertoires in COVID-19. Study background: Material from acute and convalescent COVID-19 was sourced from the United States, Italy and Spain. T cells, B-cell-depleted T cells, or PBMCs provided the cDNA or gDNA that served as material.

Followed over time, Seattle patients had been enrolled while infection was active. The CDR3 sequence is 16 residues long. In germline, CDR1 is SGDLS, CDR2 YYNGEE. V gave up 3 bases and J gave up 4 bases, with 17 bases separating them. How the authors handled the data: Reference gene primer amplification in the assay estimated nucleated cell counts. Only in-frame clones appear in the TCRdb table, and some are missing; sequencing was by immunoSEQ multiplex PCR. That table supplies the V and J calls and clone size; D and trimming were determined from the DNA. The sample lists around 150,000 clones; just under 90% were seen once.

The chain joins TRBV9 to TRBJ2-1; maybe TRBD1 (6 bases). The TCR was taken from a woman aged 70-85 years with COVID-19, enrolled during active disease. The sequencing sample was made of peripheral blood. DNA of the CDR3: TGTGCCAGCAGCGCCTACCCTGACAGGATATACAATGAGCAGTTCTTC. Residues: CASSAYPDRIYNEQFF. Full variable domain (rest looked up from reference TRBV9 and TRBJ2-1): DSGVTQTPKHLITATGQRVTLRCSPRSGDLSVYWYQQSLDQGLQFLIQYYNGEERAKGNILERFSAQQFPDLHSELNLSSLELGDSALYFCASSAYPDRIYNEQFFGPGTRLTVL.